Listed here are 17 T cell receptor beta chains from one sample, sequenced in a study of shared clonotypes between healthy human individuals (TCRdb year 2020). CD8 naive samples were obtained by positive selection for CCR7 among CD45RO-negative cells, yielding a CD45RA+CCR7+ population from which TemRA cells were excluded. Library generation was performed with the immunoSEQ multiplex PCR assay. The source is immuneACCESS, and TCRdb retained only in-frame sequences with V and J called. Part of the clones is not carried over; for the studies checked, unresolved V genes explain less than half of this, and the remainder is unexplained. This sample comprises some 1,900,000 clones, roughly 95% of them detected only once. The ten largest clones capture around 1.2% of the sample. Sequencing was done on a sample of naive CD8+ T cells sorted from blood. In the paper's terms, the cell subset or site label means: CD45RA+CCR7+. The source is a man between 18 and 29 years old in good health.

The rearrangement uses TRBV19 and TRBJ1-5, with D uncertain. V was pared by 3 bases and J by 1 base, with 10 bases between. The CDR3 length is 15 residues. Germline V gene data show CDR1 as LNHDA and CDR2 as SQIVND (reference sequence). The CDR3 sequence is CASSMYSDSNQPQHF. For the CDR3, the DNA is TGTGCCAGTAGTATGTACAGCGACAGCAATCAGCCCCAGCATTTT.

A remark on this clone: Other DNA sequences in this specimen translate into the identical CDR3. The chain joins TRBV27 to TRBJ2-1; the D gene is possibly TRBD2 (5 bases). The germline V and J ends were trimmed by 5 bases and 7 bases, with 6 bases remaining between them. The CDR3 covers 11 residues. Germline V gene lookup returns CDR1 MNHEY and CDR2 SMNVEV (reference sequence). The CDR3 DNA reads as TGTGCCAGCAGTACGGGAAATGAGCAGTTCTTC. Residues: CASSTGNEQFF.

The chain couples TRBV30 to TRBJ1-1; D is undetermined. Germline V lookup: CDR1 GTSNPN, CDR2 SVGIG (reference sequence). Between the trimmed V and J ends, which lost 0 bases and 11 bases, there was a span of 13 bases. The CDR3 runs to 12 residues. The CDR3: CAWSVHSPEAFF. CDR3 DNA sequence: TGTGCCTGGAGTGTACACTCCCCGGAGGCTTTCTTT.

The genes are TRBV5-4 and TRBJ2-5, with D perhaps TRBD1 (6 bases). Germline CDR1 SGHNT, CDR2 YYREEE (reference sequence). V was pared by 4 bases and J by 2 bases, with 15 bases between. The CDR3 has 15 residues. The CDR3 DNA reads as TGTGCCAGCAGCCCGACAGGTCTGGGGCAAGAGACCCAGTACTTC. As protein: CASSPTGLGQETQYF.

This chain joins TRBV5-8 and TRBJ2-3, with 7 bases that match TRBD2. Unmatched junction bases numbered 2, after V lost 1 base and J lost 6 bases. Germline CDR1 and CDR2: SGHTS and YDEGEE. The CDR3 covers 13 residues. In nucleotides, the CDR3 is TGTGCCAGCAGCTTGCTAGCGGTCGATACGCAGTATTTT. Translating it yields CASSLLAVDTQYF.

J is TRBJ2-7 and V is TRBV28, with D perhaps matching TRBD1 or TRBD2 (5 bases each). The V and J ends lost 5 bases and 2 bases respectively, with 13 bases between them. CDR1 is MDHEN and CDR2 is SYDVKM in the germline V gene. The CDR3 contains 14 residues. In DNA, the CDR3 is TGTGCCAGCAGTCCGGGGCCTCTAACCTACGAGCAGTACTTC. It yields the protein CASSPGPLTYEQYF.

The chain has TRBV7-8 and TRBJ2-3; D perhaps matches TRBD1 (6 bases). The V end was cut by 0 bases, the J end by 3 bases, with 13 bases between. This CDR3 has 16 residues. The germline CDR1 and CDR2 sequences are SGHVS and FQNEAQ. The CDR3 here is CASSLARSGETDTQYF. The CDR3 DNA reads as TGTGCCAGCAGCTTAGCGCGGTCAGGGGAGACAGATACGCAGTATTTT.

This rearrangement joins TRBV7-2 to TRBJ2-3, with TRBD2 matching 14 bases. Trimming removed 4 bases from V and 3 bases from J; junction bases left unmatched: 6. Germline values: CDR1 SGHTA, CDR2 FQGNSA. The CDR3 totals 17 residues. Written as DNA, the CDR3 is TGTGCCAGCAGCTCCGAATGGACTAGCGGGGGGACAGATACGCAGTATTTT. It is translated as CASSSEWTSGGTDTQYF.

The chain couples TRBV27 to TRBJ1-2; 9 nucleotides line up with TRBD1. Looked up from germline, CDR1 is MNHEY and CDR2 is SMNVEV (reference sequence). The CDR3 spans 15 residues. V gave up 3 bases and J gave up 3 bases; unmatched junction bases: 5. The CDR3 reads CASSFTGQGYYGYTF. As DNA, the CDR3 is TGTGCCAGCAGTTTTACGGGACAGGGCTACTATGGCTACACCTTC.

The chain employs TRBV6-5 and TRBJ1-2; the D gene is possibly TRBD1 (6 bases). This CDR3 spans 14 amino acids. Per germline, CDR1 MNHEY and CDR2 SVGAGI. Trimming stripped 2 bases from V and 4 bases from J, with 11 bases between. DNA for the CDR3: TGTGCCAGCAGTTACACCAGGGGCTTCTATGGCTACACCTTC. Its protein product is CASSYTRGFYGYTF.

The chain links TRBV11-2 to TRBJ2-1; unclear D gene. With 4 bases removed from V and 6 bases from J, the gap between germline ends came to 13 bases. The CDR3 sequence is 14 residues long. Germline CDR1 and CDR2: SGHAT and FQNNGV. This chain's CDR3 is CASSSVSLGNEQFF. The CDR3, as DNA: TGTGCCAGCAGCTCCGTGAGTCTCGGCAATGAGCAGTTCTTC.

This clone was seen a single time. The chain uses TRBV2 and TRBJ2-7; D is perhaps TRBD1 (7 bases). The V and J ends lost 2 bases and 2 bases respectively, with 13 bases between them. This CDR3 region has 15 residues. The V gene's germline CDR1 is SNHLY and CDR2 FYNNEI. CDR3 DNA: TGTGCCAGCAGTGAAAGGCGGGACAGCCCCTACGAGCAGTACTTC. It codes for CASSERRDSPYEQYF.

V gene TRBV7-6 combines with J gene TRBJ2-7; 7 bases map to TRBD2. Per germline, CDR1 SGHVS and CDR2 FNYEAQ. CDR3 length: 15 residues. The J segment lost 5 bases and the V segment lost 1 base, leaving 8 bases of the junction unmatched. The CDR3 spells CASSLVGGFSDEQYF. In DNA, the CDR3 is TGTGCCAGCAGCTTAGTGGGGGGGTTTTCGGACGAGCAGTACTTC. Based on the CDR3 plus reference TRBV7-6 and TRBJ2-7, the full variable domain is GAGVSQSPRYKVTKRGQDVALRCDPISGHVSLYWYRQALGQGPEFLTYFNYEAQQDKSGLPNDRFSAERPEGSISTLTIQRTEQRDSAMYRCASSLVGGFSDEQYFGPGTRLTVT.

The rearrangement joins TRBV2 to TRBJ2-1, with D maybe TRBD2 (5 bases). CDR1 and CDR2 (germline): SNHLY, FYNNEI. The CDR3 spans 12 residues. V was trimmed by 6 bases and J by 12 bases, leaving 15 bases between them. CDR3 sequence: CASSGGGGWQFF. CDR3 bases: TGTGCCAGCAGCGGAGGTGGAGGATGGCAGTTCTTC.

The V gene is TRBV7-8, the J gene TRBJ2-2, with a tentative D call TRBD1 (6 bases). Trimming took off 0 bases at V and 6 bases at J, with 14 bases between the two ends. Germline V gives CDR1 SGHVS, CDR2 FQNEAQ. The CDR3 has 16 residues. For the CDR3, the DNA is TGTGCCAGCAGCTTAGCGCTGTCAGGGGTGCCCGGGGAGCTGTTTTTT. Encoded protein: CASSLALSGVPGELFF.

V gene TRBV11-3 combines with J gene TRBJ2-3; 10 bases map to TRBD2. The CDR3 is 18 residues long. V lost 5 bases, J lost 2 bases, and 13 bases stayed unmatched. Germline loops: CDR1 SGHNT, CDR2 YENEEA. CDR3 nucleotides: TGTGCCAGCAGCCTAGCGGGAGCGTCACCCAAGTTCACAGATACGCAGTATTTT. It yields the protein CASSLAGASPKFTDTQYF.

The CDR3 is CASSEDRYQPQHF. CDR3 sequence (DNA): TGCGCCAGCAGTGAAGACAGGTATCAGCCCCAGCATTTT. The V call is TRBV10-2, the J call TRBJ1-5; D may be TRBD1 (6 bases). Germline CDR1 and CDR2: WSHSY and SAAADI. The CDR3 has 13 amino acids. Trimming took 3 bases from V and 5 from J, leaving 8 bases between them.